The next 29 T cell receptor beta chains were all read from a single sample in a study of long-term antiretroviral therapy in people with HIV. An immunoSEQ assay, version v3.0, was performed at survey level. Assay used: immunoSEQ multiplex PCR; TCRdb lists only in-frame clones, some missing. The data contain around 22,000 clones, 90% to 95% of them singletons. Sequenced material: unsorted PBMCs, taken almost 5 years after starting antiretroviral therapy. Receptor source: a woman between 50 and 59 years old with HIV.

Regarding this clone: At one end the junction does not follow the germline gene, possibly because of a read error. The V and J genes are TRBV7-7 and TRBJ2-5; TRBD1 agrees at 7 bases. The CDR3 length is 13 residues. Germline loops: CDR1 SSHAT, CDR2 FNYEAQ (reference sequence). The CDR3 spells CASSLDRQETQYF. CDR3 sequence (DNA): TGTGCTAGCAGTTTGGACAGGCAGGAGACCCAGTACTTC.

The CDR3 DNA reads TGTGCCAGCAGTTTTGCAAGCGGGGCTGCCTACGAGCAGTACTTC. This codes for CASSFASGAAYEQYF. The chain links TRBV27 to TRBJ2-7; TRBD2 matches 7 bases. The J segment lost 2 bases and the V segment lost 3 bases, leaving 7 bases of the junction unmatched. The CDR3 loop spans 15 amino acids. Germline V gene data show CDR1 as MNHEY and CDR2 as SMNVEV (reference sequence).

The chain combines TRBV7-9 with TRBJ1-1, with D possibly matching TRBD1 (6 bases). V was trimmed by 8 bases and J by 6 bases, leaving 16 bases between them. The germline gives CDR1 SEHNR, CDR2 FQNEAQ (reference sequence). The CDR3 covers 13 residues. The CDR3 loop is CASGEQGPSEAFF. The CDR3 DNA reads as TGTGCCAGCGGGGAGCAGGGGCCGTCTGAAGCTTTCTTT. The whole variable domain, remainder taken from reference TRBV7-9 and TRBJ1-1, is DTGVSQNPRHKITKRGQNVTFRCDPISEHNRLYWYRQTLGQGPEFLTYFQNEAQLEKSRLLSDRFSAERPKGSFSTLEIQRTEQGDSAMYLCASGEQGPSEAFFGQGTRLTVV.

The gene calls are TRBV6-5 and TRBJ2-7; TRBD1 aligns across 8 bases. V was clipped by 8 bases and J by 3 bases; unmatched bases: 6. The CDR3 length is 13 residues. Germline V gene sequence: CDR1 MNHEY, CDR2 SVGAGI. CDR3 coding DNA: TGTGCCAGCGCCAAGGACAGGGTCTACGAGCAGTACTTC. Translated: CASAKDRVYEQYF.

This chain connects TRBV6-5 to TRBJ1-1; TRBD1 is a possible D gene (5 bases). Germline CDR1 MNHEY, CDR2 SVGAGI. This CDR3 is built from 11 residues. The ends were cut back, 5 bases at V and 8 bases at J, with 9 bases in the middle. Written as DNA, the CDR3 is TGTGCCAGCAGTCCAGGGAGGGAAGCTTTCTTT. Translation: CASSPGREAFF.

V usage is TRBV28 and J usage is TRBJ2-7; tentative D call: TRBD1 (5 bases). There are 14 residues in the CDR3. Between the trimmed V and J ends, which lost 5 bases and 5 bases, there was a span of 16 bases. From germline, CDR1 is MDHEN and CDR2 SYDVKM. DNA for the CDR3: TGTGCCAGCAGTGTCCAGGGTAATTCTCACGAGCAGTACTTC. Amino acids: CASSVQGNSHEQYF. Full variable domain (missing parts from reference TRBV28 and TRBJ2-7): DVKVTQSSRYLVKRTGEKVFLECVQDMDHENMFWYRQDPGLGLRLIYFSYDVKMKEKGDIPEGYSVSREKKERFSLILESASTNQTSMYLCASSVQGNSHEQYFGPGTRLTVT.

The chain recombines TRBV5-1 with TRBJ2-5; possibly TRBD1 for D (5 bases). The CDR3 covers 13 residues. Trimming took off 4 bases at V and 7 bases at J, with 14 bases between the two ends. Looked up from germline, CDR1 is SGHRS and CDR2 is YFSETQ. The CDR3 region is CASSVDTRGTQYF. The CDR3 DNA follows: TGCGCCAGCAGCGTGGACACCCGAGGGACCCAGTACTTC.

The chain has TRBV28 and TRBJ2-1, with D perhaps TRBD1 or TRBD2 (5 bases each). The CDR3 loop spans 12 amino acids. Trimming removed 4 bases at V and 4 bases at J, with 5 bases between. Germline values: CDR1 MDHEN, CDR2 SYDVKM. CDR3 nucleotides: TGTGCCAGCAGTTGGGGGTACAATGAGCAGTTCTTC. This gives the protein CASSWGYNEQFF.

This clone was counted once. The chain carries TRBV7-9 and TRBJ2-7; no firm D call. Germline CDR1 and CDR2: SEHNR and FQNEAQ (reference sequence). V was shortened by 1 base and J by 2 bases, with 3 bases between the two germline ends. The CDR3 extends over 12 amino acids. CDR3 nucleotides: TGTGCCAGCAGCTTAGTCCCCTACGAGCAGTACTTC. Its protein product is CASSLVPYEQYF.

The chain recombines TRBV19 with TRBJ2-5; the D is unclear. The CDR3 runs 12 residues. V dropped 3 bases and J dropped 3 bases, with 5 bases sitting between them. The germline V gene has CDR1 LNHDA and CDR2 SQIVND (reference sequence). This chain's CDR3 is CASSISEETQYF. The CDR3 DNA reads as TGTGCCAGTAGTATTTCCGAAGAGACCCAGTACTTC. Full variable domain (outside the CDR3, taken from reference TRBV19 and TRBJ2-5): DGGITQSPKYLFRKEGQNVTLSCEQNLNHDAMYWYRQDPGQGLRLIYYSQIVNDFQKGDIAEGYSVSREKKESFPLTVTSAQKNPTAFYLCASSISEETQYFGPGTRLLVL.

V and J are TRBV19 and TRBJ2-2, with a possible D match to TRBD2 (5 bases). V was shortened by 5 bases and J by 4 bases, with 17 bases between the two germline ends. Per the germline V gene, CDR1 is LNHDA and CDR2 is SQIVND (reference sequence). This CDR3 is 16 amino acids long. The CDR3 DNA follows: TGTGCCAGTAGTGGAGCCCCGGGATCCATCACCGGGGAGCTGTTTTTT. It encodes CASSGAPGSITGELFF.

This clone appeared a few times. The chain carries TRBV5-6 and TRBJ2-1, with D hard to call. Germline CDR1 is SGHDT and CDR2 is YYEEEE. V shed 4 bases and J shed 7 bases, with 9 bases lying between them. The CDR3 sequence is 12 residues long. In DNA, the CDR3 is TGTGCCAGCAGCGCGGTACAAAATGAGCAGTTCTTC. Translating gives CASSAVQNEQFF.

V usage is TRBV28 and J usage is TRBJ2-7, with 13 positions matching TRBD2. Per the germline V gene, CDR1 is MDHEN and CDR2 is SYDVKM. The trim removed 6 bases at V and 2 bases at J, leaving 7 bases unmatched. This CDR3 spans 16 amino acids. CDR3 amino acids: CASREMGTSGTYEQYF. The CDR3 DNA reads TGTGCCAGCAGAGAAATGGGGACTAGCGGGACCTACGAGCAGTACTTC.

This clone was detected a few times. The rearrangement uses TRBV6-6 and TRBJ1-3; D remains ambiguous. Germline V CDR1 and CDR2: MNHNY, SVGAGI (reference sequence). This CDR3 comprises 15 residues. Trimming removed 4 bases from V and 8 bases from J, with 18 bases in between. The CDR3 reads CASSWSLQSGDTIYF. DNA of the CDR3: TGTGCCAGCAGTTGGAGCTTACAAAGTGGGGACACCATATATTTT.

V usage is TRBV7-9 and J usage is TRBJ1-5; unclear D gene. The CDR3 has 14 amino acids. Trimming removed 4 bases at V and 1 base at J, with 8 bases between. The germline gives CDR1 SEHNR, CDR2 FQNEAQ (reference sequence). The DNA of the CDR3 is TGTGCCAGCAGCTCCTGGCTGAGCAATCAGCCCCAGCATTTT. Amino acids: CASSSWLSNQPQHF.

The chain carries TRBV11-3 and TRBJ1-4; D is undetermined. The CDR3 extends over 13 amino acids. CDR1 SGHNT and CDR2 YENEEA come from the germline V gene. Trimming took 2 bases from V and 8 from J, leaving 9 bases between them. CDR3 sequence reads: CASSLTDGEKLFF. CDR3 in DNA: TGTGCCAGCAGCTTAACGGACGGCGAAAAACTGTTTTTT.

This chain connects TRBV5-1 to TRBJ2-3, with TRBD2 identical over 8 bases. The length of the CDR3 is 15 residues. Germline CDR1 reads SGHRS; CDR2 reads YFSETQ. V lost 3 bases, J lost 2 bases, and 5 bases stayed unmatched. CDR3 in amino acids: CASSYGLANTDTQYF. CDR3 nucleotide sequence: TGCGCCAGCAGCTACGGACTAGCCAACACAGATACGCAGTATTTT.

The V gene is TRBV10-3, the J gene TRBJ2-2; the D is unclear. Trimming left V 4 bases short and J 6 bases short, with 9 bases between. The CDR3 spans 13 residues. The germline V gene has CDR1 ENHRY and CDR2 SYGVKD. The CDR3 reads CAISVLEPGELFF. The CDR3 coding sequence is TGTGCCATCAGTGTATTAGAGCCCGGGGAGCTGTTTTTT.

J is TRBJ2-3 and V is TRBV15, with 13 bases that match TRBD2. CDR1 is LNHNV and CDR2 is YYDKDF in the germline V gene (reference sequence). Trimming took 0 bases from V and 6 from J; bases not matched to a gene: 9. The CDR3 covers 18 residues. The CDR3: CATSRDARGTSGKDTQYF. In DNA form, the CDR3 reads TGTGCCACCAGCAGAGATGCTCGAGGGACTAGCGGGAAGGATACGCAGTATTTT.

This chain connects TRBV5-4 to TRBJ2-1; 7 bases align to TRBD2. Germline V lookup: CDR1 SGHNT, CDR2 YYREEE (reference sequence). V lost 2 bases to trimming and J lost 6 bases; unmatched junction nucleotides: 5. The CDR3 covers 14 residues. For the CDR3, the DNA is TGTGCCAGCAGCTTACGCGGGAGTCCCAATGAGCAGTTCTTC. It specifies CASSLRGSPNEQFF.

Remarks on this clone: The sample has other DNA sequences that encode this CDR3 too. The rearrangement joins TRBV6-1 to TRBJ1-1; D remains ambiguous. Germline V gene lookup returns CDR1 MNHNS and CDR2 SASEGT. The V and J ends lost 4 bases and 5 bases respectively, with 8 bases between them. The CDR3 consists of 12 residues. The CDR3 sequence: CASSVSETEAFF. The CDR3 DNA sequence: TGTGCCAGCAGTGTAAGCGAAACTGAAGCTTTCTTT.

CDR3 residues: CASSFSSNTIYF. CDR3 DNA: TGTGCCAGCAGCTTTTCTTCAAACACCATATATTTT. The chain combines TRBV11-2 with TRBJ1-3; no firm D call. Germline V CDR1 and CDR2: SGHAT, FQNNGV. Trimming cost V 3 bases and J 6 bases, with 6 bases left between them. The CDR3 consists of 12 residues.

DNA of the CDR3: TGTGCCAGCAGCTTGAGATCTGAGGGTGAAAAACTGTTTTTT. Translation gives CASSLRSEGEKLFF. This chain links TRBV5-4 with TRBJ1-4, with D hard to call. V lost 1 base and J 7 bases, leaving 11 bases between the germline ends. The germline V gene encodes CDR1 SGHNT and CDR2 YYREEE (reference sequence). The CDR3 consists of 14 residues.

The V call is TRBV2, the J call TRBJ2-5; D is possibly TRBD2 (5 bases). V gave up 7 bases and J gave up 9 bases, with 30 bases separating them. Germline CDR1 is SNHLY and CDR2 is FYNNEI. CDR3 size: 17 residues. For the CDR3, the DNA is TGTGCCAGCATAGTTATGGGGTCTACTCTGAACTCCGGGGCCCAGTACTTC. Translation gives CASIVMGSTLNSGAQYF.

The rearrangement links TRBV28 to TRBJ2-1; 9 positions agree with TRBD2. The CDR3 spans 19 residues. Looked up from germline, CDR1 is MDHEN and CDR2 is SYDVKM. V was clipped by 4 bases and J by 4 bases; unmatched bases: 17. The CDR3 loop is CASSWLSGSRGNHYNEQFF. The CDR3 DNA reads TGTGCCAGCAGTTGGCTTAGCGGGAGTAGGGGAAACCATTACAATGAGCAGTTCTTC.

This clone was seen once. The chain has TRBV2 and TRBJ2-6; no definite D call. The V gene lost 6 bases and the J gene lost 0 bases, with 6 bases spanning the gap. Per germline, CDR1 SNHLY and CDR2 FYNNEI. This CDR3 contains 14 residues. CDR3 nucleotide sequence: TGTGCCAGCAGCCAAAACTCTGGGGCCAACGTCCTGACTTTC. It encodes CASSQNSGANVLTF.

This clone was seen only once. The V gene is TRBV27, the J gene TRBJ2-1; 14 nucleotides agree with TRBD2. The CDR3 length is 14 residues. The J segment lost 12 bases and the V segment lost 5 bases, leaving 6 bases of the junction unmatched. Germline V CDR1 and CDR2: MNHEY, SMNVEV (reference sequence). Written as DNA, the CDR3 is TGTGCCAGCAGTATGACTAGCGGGAGGGCCCTGCAGTTCTTC. It codes for CASSMTSGRALQFF.

The rearrangement uses TRBV28 and TRBJ1-2; D unresolved. The germline gives CDR1 MDHEN, CDR2 SYDVKM. The ends were cut back, 2 bases at V and 4 bases at J, with 5 bases in the middle. The CDR3 totals 12 residues. In DNA form, the CDR3 reads TGTGCCAGCAGTTTAGCCAGCTATGGCTACACCTTC. Its translation: CASSLASYGYTF.

V usage is TRBV6-1 and J usage is TRBJ2-7; D gene unclear. This CDR3 spans 15 amino acids. V dropped 10 bases and J dropped 2 bases, with 21 bases sitting between them. Germline loops: CDR1 MNHNS, CDR2 SASEGT. The CDR3 nucleotides are TGTGCCACCATAAACCCAGGCGCACCTCCCTACGAGCAGTACTTC. Translated, it gives CATINPGAPPYEQYF.